This T cell receptor beta chain was identified during a study of control samples from healthy donors and cancer patients. The V end was cut by 3 bases, the J end by 7 bases, with 13 bases between. Germline CDR1 and CDR2: MNHEY and SVGEGT. This CDR3 is 14 amino acids long. Some clones are missing from TCRdb's copy, which holds only in-frame ones; the method was immunoSEQ multiplex PCR. Of 90,000 to 150,000 clones listed, about 87% were seen once; the top ten hold 3% to 4%. The sequenced sample was blood. The receptor comes from a man aged 40-49 years in good health. V gene TRBV6-2 or TRBV6-3 combines with J gene TRBJ1-5; maybe TRBD1 (6 bases). This CDR3 is CASSYQGPQQPQHF. As DNA, the CDR3 is TGTGCCAGCAGTTATCAGGGGCCTCAACAGCCCCAGCATTTT.